This T cell receptor beta chain was identified in a study of blood T cell repertoires in COVID-19. Study overall: Some COVID-19 samples were acute and others convalescent; all came from the United States, Italy and Spain. PBMCs, B-cell-depleted T cells, or T cells provided the cDNA or gDNA that made up the material.

Germline assignment: CDR1 GTSNPN and CDR2 SVGIG (reference sequence). With V trimmed by 4 bases and J by 5 bases, 7 bases remained unmatched. The CDR3 consists of 13 residues. Per the original data handling: Nucleated cell number was recorded as an estimate derived from reference gene primer amplification. Sequenced by immunoSEQ multiplex PCR; TCRdb stores in-frame clones only, minus some. The D gene and trimming were derived from the DNA, and the V and J assignments and clone size from that table. The data show 40,000 to 50,000 clones, around 89% seen once. The TCR comes from a human donor in a cohort sampled during active COVID-19. The J gene is TRBJ2-5, the V gene TRBV30; 7 nucleotides align to TRBD1. The sequencing input was peripheral blood. Here the CDR3 reads CAWMGTVVETQYF. DNA of the CDR3: TGTGCCTGGATGGGGACAGTAGTGGAGACCCAGTACTTC.